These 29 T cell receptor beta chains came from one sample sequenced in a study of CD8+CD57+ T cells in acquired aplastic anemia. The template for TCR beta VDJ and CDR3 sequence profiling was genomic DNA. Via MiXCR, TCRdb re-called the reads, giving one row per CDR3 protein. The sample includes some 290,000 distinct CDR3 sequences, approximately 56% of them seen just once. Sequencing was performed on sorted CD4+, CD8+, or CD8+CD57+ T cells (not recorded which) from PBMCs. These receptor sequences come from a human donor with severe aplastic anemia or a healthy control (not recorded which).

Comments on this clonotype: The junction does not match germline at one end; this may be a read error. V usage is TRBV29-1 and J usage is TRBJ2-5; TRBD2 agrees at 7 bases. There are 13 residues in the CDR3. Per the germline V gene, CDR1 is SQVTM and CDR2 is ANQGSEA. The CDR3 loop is CSSLAKHHETQYF. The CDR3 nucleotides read TGCAGCTCACTAGCGAAGCACCACGAGACCCAGTACTTC.

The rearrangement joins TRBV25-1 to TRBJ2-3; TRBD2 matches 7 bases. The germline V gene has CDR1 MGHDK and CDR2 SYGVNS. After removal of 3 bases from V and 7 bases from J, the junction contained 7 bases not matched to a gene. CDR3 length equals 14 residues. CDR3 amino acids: CASSEAGGGNTQYF. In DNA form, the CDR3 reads TGTGCCAGCAGTGAGGCCGGCGGGGGAAATACGCAGTATTTT.

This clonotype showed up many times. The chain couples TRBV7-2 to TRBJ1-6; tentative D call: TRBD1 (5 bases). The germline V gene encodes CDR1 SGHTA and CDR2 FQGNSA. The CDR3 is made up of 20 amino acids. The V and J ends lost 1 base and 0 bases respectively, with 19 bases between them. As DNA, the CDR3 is TGTGCCAGCAGCTTAGATTCCCCCCAGGGCTGGAGCTCCTATAATTCACCCCTCCACTTT. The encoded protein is CASSLDSPQGWSSYNSPLHF.

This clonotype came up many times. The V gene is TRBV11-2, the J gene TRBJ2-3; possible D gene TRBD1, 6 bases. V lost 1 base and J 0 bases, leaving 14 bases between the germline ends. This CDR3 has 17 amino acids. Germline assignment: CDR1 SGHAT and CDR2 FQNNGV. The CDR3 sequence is CASSLVPTGMSTDTQYF. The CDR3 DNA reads TGTGCCAGCAGCTTAGTCCCAACAGGGATGAGCACAGATACGCAGTATTTT. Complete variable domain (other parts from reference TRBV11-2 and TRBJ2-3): EAGVAQSPRYKIIEKRQSVAFWCNPISGHATLYWYQQILGQGPKLLIQFQNNGVVDDSQLPKDRFSAERLKGVDSTLKIQPAKLEDSAVYLCASSLVPTGMSTDTQYFGPGTRLTVL.

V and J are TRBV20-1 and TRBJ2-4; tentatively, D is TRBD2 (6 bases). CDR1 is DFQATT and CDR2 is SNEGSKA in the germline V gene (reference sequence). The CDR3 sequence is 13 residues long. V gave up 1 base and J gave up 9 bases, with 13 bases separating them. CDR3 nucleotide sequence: TGCAGTGCTAGAGGGCGGGGCCAGGGCATTCAGTACTTC. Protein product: CSARGRGQGIQYF.

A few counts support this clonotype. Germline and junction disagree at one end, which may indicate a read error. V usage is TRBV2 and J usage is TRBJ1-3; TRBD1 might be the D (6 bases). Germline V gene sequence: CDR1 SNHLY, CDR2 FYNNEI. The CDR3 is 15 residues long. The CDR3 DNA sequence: TGTGTCAGCAGCCCGGCGGGGGCAAAAGGAAACACCATATATTTT. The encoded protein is CVSSPAGAKGNTIYF.

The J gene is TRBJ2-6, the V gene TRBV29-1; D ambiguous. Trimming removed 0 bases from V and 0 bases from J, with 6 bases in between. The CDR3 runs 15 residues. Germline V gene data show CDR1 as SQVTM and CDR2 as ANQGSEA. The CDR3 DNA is TGCAGCGTTGAAGACAGAGACTCTGGGGCCAACGTCCTGACTTTC. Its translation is CSVEDRDSGANVLTF.

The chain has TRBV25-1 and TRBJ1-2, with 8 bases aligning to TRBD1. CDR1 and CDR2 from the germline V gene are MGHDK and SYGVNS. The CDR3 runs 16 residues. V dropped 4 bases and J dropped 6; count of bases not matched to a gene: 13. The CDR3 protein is CASSAAPGQDRDGYTF. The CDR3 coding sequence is TGTGCCAGCAGTGCCGCTCCGGGACAGGATAGGGATGGCTACACCTTC.

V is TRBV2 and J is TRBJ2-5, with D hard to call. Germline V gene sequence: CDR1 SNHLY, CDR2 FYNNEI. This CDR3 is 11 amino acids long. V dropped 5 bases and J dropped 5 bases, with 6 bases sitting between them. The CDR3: CASSPEETQYF. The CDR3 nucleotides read TGTGCCAGCAGTCCGGAGGAGACCCAGTACTTC.

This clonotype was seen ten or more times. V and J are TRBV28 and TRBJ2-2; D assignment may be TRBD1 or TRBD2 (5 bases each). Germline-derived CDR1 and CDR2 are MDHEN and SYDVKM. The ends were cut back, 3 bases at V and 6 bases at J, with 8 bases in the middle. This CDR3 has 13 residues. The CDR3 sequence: CASSFMGAGELFF. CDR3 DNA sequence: TGTGCCAGCAGTTTTATGGGGGCCGGGGAGCTGTTTTTT.

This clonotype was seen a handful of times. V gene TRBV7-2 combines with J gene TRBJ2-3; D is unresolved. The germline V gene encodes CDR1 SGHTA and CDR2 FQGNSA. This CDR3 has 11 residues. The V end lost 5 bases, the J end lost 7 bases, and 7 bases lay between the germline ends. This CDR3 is CASSNPNTQYF. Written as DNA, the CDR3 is TGTGCCAGCAGCAACCCGAATACGCAGTATTTT.

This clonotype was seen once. The CDR3 here is CASSRDIGAGYGYTF. The CDR3 region has the DNA TGTGCCAGCAGTCGGGACATTGGGGCGGGATATGGCTACACCTTC. The chain combines TRBV6-1 with TRBJ1-2, with D maybe TRBD1 (6 bases). Germline lookup yields CDR1 MNHNS and CDR2 SASEGT. The ends were cut back, 5 bases at V and 5 bases at J, with 18 bases in the middle. The CDR3 has 15 amino acids.

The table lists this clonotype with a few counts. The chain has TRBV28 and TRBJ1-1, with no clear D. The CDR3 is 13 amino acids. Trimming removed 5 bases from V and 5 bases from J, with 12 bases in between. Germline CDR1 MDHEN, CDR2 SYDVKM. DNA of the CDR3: TGTGCCAGCAGTCCCCCCGGGAGGACTGAAGCTTTCTTT. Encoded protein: CASSPPGRTEAFF.

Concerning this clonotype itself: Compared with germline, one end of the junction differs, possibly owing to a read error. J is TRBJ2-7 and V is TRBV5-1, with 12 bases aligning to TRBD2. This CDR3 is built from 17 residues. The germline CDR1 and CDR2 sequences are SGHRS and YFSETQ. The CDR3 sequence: CASSATGLAGSSYEQYF. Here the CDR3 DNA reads TGCGCCAGCAGCGCAACGGGACTAGCGGGCAGCTCCTACGAACAGTACTTC.

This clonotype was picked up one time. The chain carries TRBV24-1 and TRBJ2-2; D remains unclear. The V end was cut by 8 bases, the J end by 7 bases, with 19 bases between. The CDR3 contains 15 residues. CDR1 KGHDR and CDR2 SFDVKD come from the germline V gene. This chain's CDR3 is CATTESRYPSGELFF. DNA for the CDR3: TGTGCCACCACCGAATCCAGATACCCAAGCGGGGAGCTGTTTTTT.

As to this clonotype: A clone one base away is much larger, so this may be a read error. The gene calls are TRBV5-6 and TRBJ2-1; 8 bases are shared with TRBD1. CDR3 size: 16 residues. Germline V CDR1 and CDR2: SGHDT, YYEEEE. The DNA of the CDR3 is TGTGCCAGCAGCTTGAAACAGGGGGTAGCCTACAATGAGCAGTCCTTC. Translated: CASSLKQGVAYNEQSF.

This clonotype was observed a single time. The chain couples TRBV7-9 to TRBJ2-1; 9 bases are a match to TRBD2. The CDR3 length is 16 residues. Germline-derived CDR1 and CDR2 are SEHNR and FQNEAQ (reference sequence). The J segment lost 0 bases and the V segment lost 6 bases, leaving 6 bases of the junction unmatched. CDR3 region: CASSAGLASSYNEQFF. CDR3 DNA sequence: TGTGCCAGCAGTGCTGGACTAGCGAGCTCCTACAATGAGCAGTTCTTC.

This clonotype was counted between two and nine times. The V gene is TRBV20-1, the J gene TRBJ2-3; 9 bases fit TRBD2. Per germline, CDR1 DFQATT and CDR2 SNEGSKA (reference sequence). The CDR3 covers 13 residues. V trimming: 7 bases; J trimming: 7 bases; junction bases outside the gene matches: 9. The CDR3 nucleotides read TGCAGTGGGGAGGTAGCGGGGGCAAATACGCAGTATTTT. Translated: CSGEVAGANTQYF.

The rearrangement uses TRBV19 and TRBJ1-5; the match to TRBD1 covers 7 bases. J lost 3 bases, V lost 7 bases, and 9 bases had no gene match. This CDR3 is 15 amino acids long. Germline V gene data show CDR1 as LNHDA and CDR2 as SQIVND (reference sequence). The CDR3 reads CASTPGQTINQPQHF. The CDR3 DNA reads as TGTGCCAGTACTCCGGGACAGACGATCAATCAGCCCCAGCATTTT.

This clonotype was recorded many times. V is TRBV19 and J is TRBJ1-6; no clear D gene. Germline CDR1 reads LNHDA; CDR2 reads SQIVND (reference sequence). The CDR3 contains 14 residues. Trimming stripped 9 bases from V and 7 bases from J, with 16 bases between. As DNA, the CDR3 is TGTGCCAGCTCGAGGAGGATCCCCAATTCACCCCTCCACTTT. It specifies CASSRRIPNSPLHF.

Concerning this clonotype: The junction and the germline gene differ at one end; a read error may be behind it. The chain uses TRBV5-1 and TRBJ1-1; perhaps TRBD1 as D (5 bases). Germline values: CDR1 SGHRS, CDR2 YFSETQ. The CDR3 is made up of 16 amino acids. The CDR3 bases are TGCGCCGGCAGCTTCGGCTATGGGGCACGGAGGACTGAAGCTTTCTTT. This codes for CAGSFGYGARRTEAFF. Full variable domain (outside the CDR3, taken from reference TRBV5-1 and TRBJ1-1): KAGVTQTPRYLIKTRGQQVTLSCSPISGHRSVSWYQQTPGQGLQFLFEYFSETQRNKGNFPGRFSGRQFSNSRSEMNVSTLELGDSALYLCAGSFGYGARRTEAFFGQGTRLTVV.

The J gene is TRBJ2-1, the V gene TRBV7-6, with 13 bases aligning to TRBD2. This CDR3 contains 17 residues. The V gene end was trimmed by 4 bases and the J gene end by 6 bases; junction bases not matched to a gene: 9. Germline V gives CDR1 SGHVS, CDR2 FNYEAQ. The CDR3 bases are TGTGCCAGCAGCTCATGGACTAGCGGGGGCCGGGGCAATGAGCAGTTCTTC. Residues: CASSSWTSGGRGNEQFF.

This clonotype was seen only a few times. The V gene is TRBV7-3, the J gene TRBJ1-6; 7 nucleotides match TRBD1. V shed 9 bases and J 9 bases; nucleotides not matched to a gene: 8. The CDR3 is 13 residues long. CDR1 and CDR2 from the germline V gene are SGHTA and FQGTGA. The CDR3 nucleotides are TGTGCCAGTGGACAGGTGGGATCTTCACCCCTCCACTTT. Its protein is CASGQVGSSPLHF. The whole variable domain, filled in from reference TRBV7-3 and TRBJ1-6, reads GAGVSQTPSNKVTEKGKYVELRCDPISGHTALYWYRQSLGQGPEFLIYFQGTGAADDSGLPNDRFFAVRPEGSVSTLKIQRTERGDSAVYLCASGQVGSSPLHFGNGTRLTVT.

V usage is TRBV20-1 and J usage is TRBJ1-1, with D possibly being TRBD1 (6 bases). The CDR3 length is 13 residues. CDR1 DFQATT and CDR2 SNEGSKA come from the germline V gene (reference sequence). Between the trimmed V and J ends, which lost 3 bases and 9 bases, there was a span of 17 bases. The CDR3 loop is CSASEQGSTQAFF. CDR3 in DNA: TGCAGTGCTAGCGAACAGGGATCGACACAAGCTTTCTTT.

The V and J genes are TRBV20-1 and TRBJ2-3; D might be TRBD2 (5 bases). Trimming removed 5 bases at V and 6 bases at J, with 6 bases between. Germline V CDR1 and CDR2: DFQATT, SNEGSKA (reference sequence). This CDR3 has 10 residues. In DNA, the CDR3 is TGCAGTGCTGGGGAGGATACGCAGTATTTT. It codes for CSAGEDTQYF.

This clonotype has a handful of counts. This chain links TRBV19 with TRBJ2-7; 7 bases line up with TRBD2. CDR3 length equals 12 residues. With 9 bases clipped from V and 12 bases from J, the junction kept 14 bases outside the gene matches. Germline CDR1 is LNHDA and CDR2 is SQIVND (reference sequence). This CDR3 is CASSLWGREVYF. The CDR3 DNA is TGTGCCAGCAGTTTATGGGGACGGGAGGTGTACTTC.

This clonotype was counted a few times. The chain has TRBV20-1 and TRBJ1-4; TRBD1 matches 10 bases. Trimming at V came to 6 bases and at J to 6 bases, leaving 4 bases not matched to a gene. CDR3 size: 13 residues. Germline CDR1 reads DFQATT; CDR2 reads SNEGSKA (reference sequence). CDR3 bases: TGCAGTGCAACAGGGACAGGGGATGAAAAACTGTTTTTT. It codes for CSATGTGDEKLFF.

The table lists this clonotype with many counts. CDR3 region: CASSVVGGSTDTQYF. The CDR3 DNA reads as TGTGCCAGCAGCGTAGTTGGTGGGTCGACAGATACGCAGTATTTT. V is TRBV9 and J is TRBJ2-3; no reliable D call. The germline gives CDR1 SGDLS, CDR2 YYNGEE. The CDR3 sequence is 15 residues long. Trimming stripped 0 bases from V and 3 bases from J, with 11 bases between. Supplemented by reference TRBV9 and TRBJ2-3, the full variable domain reads DSGVTQTPKHLITATGQRVTLRCSPRSGDLSVYWYQQSLDQGLQFLIQYYNGEERAKGNILERFSAQQFPDLHSELNLSSLELGDSALYFCASSVVGGSTDTQYFGPGTRLTVL.

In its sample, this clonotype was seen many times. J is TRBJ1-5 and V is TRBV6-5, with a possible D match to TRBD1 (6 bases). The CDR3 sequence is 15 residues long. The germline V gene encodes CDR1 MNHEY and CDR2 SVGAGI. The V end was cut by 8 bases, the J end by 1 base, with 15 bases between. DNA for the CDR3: TGTGCCAGCGCTAGTCGGGGGGCAAGCAATCAGCCCCAGCATTTT. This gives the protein CASASRGASNQPQHF.